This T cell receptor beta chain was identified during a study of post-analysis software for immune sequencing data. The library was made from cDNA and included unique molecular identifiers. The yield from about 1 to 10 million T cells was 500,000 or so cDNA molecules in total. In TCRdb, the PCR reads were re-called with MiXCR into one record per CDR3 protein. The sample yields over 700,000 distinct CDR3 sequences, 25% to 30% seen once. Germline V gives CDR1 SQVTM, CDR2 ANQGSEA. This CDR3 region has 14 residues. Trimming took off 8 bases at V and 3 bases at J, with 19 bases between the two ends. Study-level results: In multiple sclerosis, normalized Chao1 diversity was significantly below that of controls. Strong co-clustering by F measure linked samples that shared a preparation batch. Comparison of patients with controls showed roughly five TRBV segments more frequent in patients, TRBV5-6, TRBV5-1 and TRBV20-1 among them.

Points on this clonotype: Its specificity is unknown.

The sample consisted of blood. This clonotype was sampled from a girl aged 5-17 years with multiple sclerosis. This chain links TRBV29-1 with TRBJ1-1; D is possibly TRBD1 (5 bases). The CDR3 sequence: CSFQRGAWDTEAFF. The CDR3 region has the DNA TGCAGCTTCCAGAGGGGAGCGTGGGACACTGAAGCTTTCTTT.